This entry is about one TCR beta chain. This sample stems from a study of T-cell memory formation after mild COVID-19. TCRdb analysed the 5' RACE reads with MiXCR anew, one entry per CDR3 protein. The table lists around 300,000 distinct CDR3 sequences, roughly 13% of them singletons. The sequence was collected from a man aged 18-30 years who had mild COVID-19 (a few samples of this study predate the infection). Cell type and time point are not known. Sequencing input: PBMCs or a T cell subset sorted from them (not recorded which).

The CDR3 nucleotides read TGTGCCAGCAGTCCCCTCGGCAGCTGTACGCAGTATTTT. It encodes CASSPLGSCTQYF. The chain combines TRBV6-1 with TRBJ2-3, with D unclear. Trimming took off 5 bases at V and 8 bases at J, with 14 bases between the two ends. From germline, CDR1 is MNHNS and CDR2 SASEGT. The CDR3 totals 13 residues.